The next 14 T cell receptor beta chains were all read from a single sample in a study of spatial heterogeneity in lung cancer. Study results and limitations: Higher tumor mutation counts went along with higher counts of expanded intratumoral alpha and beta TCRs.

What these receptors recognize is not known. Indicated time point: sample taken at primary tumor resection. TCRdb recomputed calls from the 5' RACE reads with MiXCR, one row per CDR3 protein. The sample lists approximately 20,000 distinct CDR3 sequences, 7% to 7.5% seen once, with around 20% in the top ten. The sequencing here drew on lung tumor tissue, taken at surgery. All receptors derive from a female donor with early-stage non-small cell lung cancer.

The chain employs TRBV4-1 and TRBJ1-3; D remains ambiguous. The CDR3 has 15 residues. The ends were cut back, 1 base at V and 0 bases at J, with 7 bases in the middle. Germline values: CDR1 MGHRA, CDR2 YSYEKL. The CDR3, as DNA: TGCGCCAGCAGCCAAGGAGGTTCCTCTGGAAACACCATATATTTT. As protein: CASSQGGSSGNTIYF.

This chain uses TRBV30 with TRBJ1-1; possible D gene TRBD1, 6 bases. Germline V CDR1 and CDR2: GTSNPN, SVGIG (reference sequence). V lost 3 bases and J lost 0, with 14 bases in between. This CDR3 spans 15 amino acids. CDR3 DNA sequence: TGTGCCTGGAGCTTAGCAGGGGTTATGAACACTGAAGCTTTCTTT. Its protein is CAWSLAGVMNTEAFF.

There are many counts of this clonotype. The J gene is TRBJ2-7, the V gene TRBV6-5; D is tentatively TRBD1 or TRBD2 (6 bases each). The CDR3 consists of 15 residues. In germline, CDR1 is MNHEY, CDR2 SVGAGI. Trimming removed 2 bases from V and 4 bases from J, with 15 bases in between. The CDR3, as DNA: TGTGCCAGCAGTTACGGGCGGGACACTCTTTACGAGCAGTACTTC. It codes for CASSYGRDTLYEQYF.

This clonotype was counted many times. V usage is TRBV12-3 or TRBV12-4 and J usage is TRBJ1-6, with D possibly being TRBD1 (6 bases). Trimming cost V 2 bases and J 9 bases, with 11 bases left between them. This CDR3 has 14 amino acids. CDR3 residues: CASSLTGPRSPLHF. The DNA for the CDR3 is TGTGCCAGCAGTTTAACAGGGCCTCGTTCACCCCTCCACTTT.

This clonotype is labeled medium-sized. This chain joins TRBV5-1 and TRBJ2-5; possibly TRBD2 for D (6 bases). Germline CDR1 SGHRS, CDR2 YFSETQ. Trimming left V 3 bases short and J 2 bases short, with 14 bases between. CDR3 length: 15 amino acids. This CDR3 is CASSSTGGLQETQYF. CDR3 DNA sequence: TGCGCCAGCAGCTCTACCGGGGGACTTCAAGAGACCCAGTACTTC.

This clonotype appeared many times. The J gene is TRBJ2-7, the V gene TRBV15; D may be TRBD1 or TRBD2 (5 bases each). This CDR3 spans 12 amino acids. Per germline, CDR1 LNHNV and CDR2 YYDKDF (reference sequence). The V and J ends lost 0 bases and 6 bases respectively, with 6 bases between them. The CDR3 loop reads CATSREGTEQYF. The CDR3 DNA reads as TGTGCCACCAGCAGAGAGGGGACCGAGCAGTACTTC.

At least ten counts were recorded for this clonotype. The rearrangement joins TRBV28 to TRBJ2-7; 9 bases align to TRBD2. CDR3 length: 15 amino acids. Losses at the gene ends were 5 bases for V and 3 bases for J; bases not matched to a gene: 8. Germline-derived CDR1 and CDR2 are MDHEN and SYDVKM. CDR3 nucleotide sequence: TGTGCCAGCAGTCCGCGGCGGGGGGGCCTCTACGAGCAGTACTTC. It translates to CASSPRRGGLYEQYF.

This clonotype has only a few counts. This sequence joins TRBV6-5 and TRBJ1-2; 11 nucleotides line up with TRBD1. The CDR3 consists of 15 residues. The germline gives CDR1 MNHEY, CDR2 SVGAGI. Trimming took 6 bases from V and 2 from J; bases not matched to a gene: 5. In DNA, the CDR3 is TGTGCCAGCAGACCCGGGACAGGGGGGAACTATGGCTACACCTTC. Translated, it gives CASRPGTGGNYGYTF.

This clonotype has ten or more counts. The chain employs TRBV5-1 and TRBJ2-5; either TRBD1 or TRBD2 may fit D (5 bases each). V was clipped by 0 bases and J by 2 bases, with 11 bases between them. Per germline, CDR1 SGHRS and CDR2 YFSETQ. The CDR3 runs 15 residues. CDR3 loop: CASSLAWDGQETQYF. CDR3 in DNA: TGCGCCAGCAGCTTGGCCTGGGACGGGCAAGAGACCCAGTACTTC.

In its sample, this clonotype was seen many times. The CDR3 sequence is CSTLTEERSQHF. Written as DNA, the CDR3 is TGCAGTACCCTGACAGAAGAAAGGTCCCAGCATTTT. This chain links TRBV20-1 with TRBJ1-5, with a tentative D call TRBD1 (5 bases). Germline V gives CDR1 DFQATT, CDR2 SNEGSKA (reference sequence). The V end was cut by 8 bases, the J end by 11 bases, with 19 bases between. This CDR3 region has 12 residues.

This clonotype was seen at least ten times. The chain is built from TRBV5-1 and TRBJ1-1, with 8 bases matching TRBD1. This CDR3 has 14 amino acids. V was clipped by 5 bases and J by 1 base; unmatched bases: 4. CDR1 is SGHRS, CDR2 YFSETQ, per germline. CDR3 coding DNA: TGCGCCAGCAGGTGGACAGGGACGAACACTGAAGCTTTCTTT. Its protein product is CASRWTGTNTEAFF. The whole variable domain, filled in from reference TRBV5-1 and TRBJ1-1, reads KAGVTQTPRYLIKTRGQQVTLSCSPISGHRSVSWYQQTPGQGLQFLFEYFSETQRNKGNFPGRFSGRQFSNSRSEMNVSTLELGDSALYLCASRWTGTNTEAFFGQGTRLTVV.

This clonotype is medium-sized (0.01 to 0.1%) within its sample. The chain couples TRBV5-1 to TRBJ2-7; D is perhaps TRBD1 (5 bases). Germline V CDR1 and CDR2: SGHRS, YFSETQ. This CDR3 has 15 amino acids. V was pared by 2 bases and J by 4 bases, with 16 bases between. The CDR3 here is CASSLGQGSLYEQYF. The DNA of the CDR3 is TGCGCCAGCAGCTTAGGGCAGGGTTCTTTATACGAGCAGTACTTC.

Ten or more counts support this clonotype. The DNA for the CDR3 is TGTGCCAGCAGTGCTTTGGAGCCCTACGAGCAGTACTTC. The encoded protein is CASSALEPYEQYF. This chain joins TRBV2 and TRBJ2-7; D gene unclear. V was pared by 4 bases and J by 2 bases, with 9 bases between. This CDR3 region has 13 residues. The V gene's germline CDR1 is SNHLY and CDR2 FYNNEI.

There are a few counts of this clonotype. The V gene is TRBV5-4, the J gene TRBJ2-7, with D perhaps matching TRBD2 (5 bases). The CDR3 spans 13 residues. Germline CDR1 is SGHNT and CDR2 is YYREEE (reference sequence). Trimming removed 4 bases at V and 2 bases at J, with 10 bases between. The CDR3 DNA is TGTGCCAGCAGCAGCGACGGGGCCTACGAGCAGTACTTC. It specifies CASSSDGAYEQYF.